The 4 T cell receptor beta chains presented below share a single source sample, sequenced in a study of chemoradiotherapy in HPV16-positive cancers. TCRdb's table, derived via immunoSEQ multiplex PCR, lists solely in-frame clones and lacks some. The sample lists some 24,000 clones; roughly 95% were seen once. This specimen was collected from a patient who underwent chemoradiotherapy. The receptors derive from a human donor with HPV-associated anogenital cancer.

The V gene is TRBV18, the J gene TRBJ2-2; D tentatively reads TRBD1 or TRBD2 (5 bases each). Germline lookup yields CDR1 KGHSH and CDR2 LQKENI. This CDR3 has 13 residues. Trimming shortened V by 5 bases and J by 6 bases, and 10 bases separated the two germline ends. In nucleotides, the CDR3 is TGTGCCAGCTCAAACCGGGACCCCGGGGAGCTGTTTTTT. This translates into CASSNRDPGELFF.

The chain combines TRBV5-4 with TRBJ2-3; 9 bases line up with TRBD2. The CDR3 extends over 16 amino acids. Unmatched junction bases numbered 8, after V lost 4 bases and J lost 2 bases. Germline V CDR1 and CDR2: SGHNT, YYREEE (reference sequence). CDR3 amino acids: CASSLRTSATTDTQYF. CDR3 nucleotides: TGTGCCAGCAGCCTCCGGACTAGCGCGACCACAGATACGCAGTATTTT.

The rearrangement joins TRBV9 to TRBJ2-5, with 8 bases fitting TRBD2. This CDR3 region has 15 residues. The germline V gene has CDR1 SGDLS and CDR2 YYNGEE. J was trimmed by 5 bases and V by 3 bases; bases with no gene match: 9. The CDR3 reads CASSASGTRGETQYF. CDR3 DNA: TGTGCCAGCAGCGCCTCCGGGACTAGGGGGGAGACCCAGTACTTC.

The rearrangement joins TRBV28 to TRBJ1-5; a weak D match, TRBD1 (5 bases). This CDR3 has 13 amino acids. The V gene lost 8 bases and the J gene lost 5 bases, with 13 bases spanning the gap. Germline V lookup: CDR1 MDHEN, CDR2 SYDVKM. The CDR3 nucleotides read TGTGCCAGCGGGTACGGGGGTCATCAGCCCCAGCATTTT. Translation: CASGYGGHQPQHF. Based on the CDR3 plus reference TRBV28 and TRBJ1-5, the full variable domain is DVKVTQSSRYLVKRTGEKVFLECVQDMDHENMFWYRQDPGLGLRLIYFSYDVKMKEKGDIPEGYSVSREKKERFSLILESASTNQTSMYLCASGYGGHQPQHFGDGTRLSIL.